This T cell receptor (beta chain) stems from a study of shared clonotypes between healthy human individuals. Study-level results: Sampling used blood alone; tissue repertoires probably differ.

In the original analysis: Filtering differed for immunoSEQ, which gave only junction sequences without quality scores. Profiling relied on immunoSEQ multiplex PCR, and the TCRdb table lists in-frame clones only, not all of them. V, J and clone size were drawn from that table, and D and trimming were deduced from the DNA. The data hold 2.3 million or so clones, with about 92% observed a single time. Caucasian adults residing in Nashville, Tennessee made up all the donors. Germline CDR1 reads KGHSH; CDR2 reads LQKENI. Trimming removed 2 bases from V and 5 bases from J, with 7 bases in between. This CDR3 contains 13 residues. As for this clone: Antigen: not known.

The TCR comes from a man aged 18 to 30 in good health. Some clones in this sample may be carry-over from other donors' samples. The chain employs TRBV18 and TRBJ2-1; no definite D call. Sample: naive CD4+ T cells from PBMCs. The sample's subset: CD45RA+ positively selected. The CDR3 sequence is CASSPRSDNEQFF. In DNA form, the CDR3 reads TGTGCCAGCTCACCAAGGAGTGACAATGAGCAGTTCTTC.